The clone carrying this T cell receptor beta chain was recorded many times. Its antigen remains unidentified. Germline CDR1 reads LGHNA; CDR2 reads YNFKEQ. V was pared by 0 bases and J by 7 bases, with 7 bases of the junction left unmatched. This CDR3 comprises 16 residues. TCRdb fed the multiplex PCR reads into MiXCR, producing one record per CDR3 protein. The sample contains around 190,000 distinct CDR3 sequences, roughly 30% of which appear only once. This record belongs to a study of breast tumors, draining lymph nodes, adjacent tissues. Whole-study results and caveats: Data only fit, rather than demonstrated, lymph node origin of most tumor T cells.

Breast cancer patients provided tissue from their axillary draining lymph nodes. This sequence was found in a female donor with breast cancer. Some clones in this sample may be carry-over from other donors' samples. This sequence joins TRBV4-2 and TRBJ2-1; 9 bases line up with TRBD2. The sample taken for sequencing was axillary lymph node tissue. CDR3 DNA sequence: TGTGCCAGCAGCCAAGAGAGGGGCGGGGGGGCAAATGAGCAGTTCTTC. Protein product: CASSQERGGGANEQFF.